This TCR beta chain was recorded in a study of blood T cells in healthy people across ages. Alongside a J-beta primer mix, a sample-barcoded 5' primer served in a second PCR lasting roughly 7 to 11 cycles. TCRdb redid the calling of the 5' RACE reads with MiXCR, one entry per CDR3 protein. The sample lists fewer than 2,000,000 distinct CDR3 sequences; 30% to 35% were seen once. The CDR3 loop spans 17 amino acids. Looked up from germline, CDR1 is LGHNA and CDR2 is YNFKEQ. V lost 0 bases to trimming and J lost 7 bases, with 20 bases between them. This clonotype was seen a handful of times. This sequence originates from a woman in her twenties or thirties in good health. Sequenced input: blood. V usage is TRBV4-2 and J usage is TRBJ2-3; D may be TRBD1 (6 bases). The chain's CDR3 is CASSQEAWTESPNTQYF. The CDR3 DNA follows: TGTGCCAGCAGCCAAGAGGCCTGGACAGAGTCCCCTAATACGCAGTATTTT.